A single sample gave rise to the 27 T cell receptor beta chains below, sequenced in a study of T cell repertoires in cytomegalovirus infection. In TCRdb, the reads were re-called with MiXCR into one record per CDR3 protein. The sample holds 230,000 or so distinct CDR3 sequences, roughly 34% seen once. Antigens for these TCRs are unknown. The material was CD8+ T cells from cultured PBMCs, obtained from culture after CMV antigen stimulation. These receptors were collected from a human donor in good health (CMV status not recorded). Some clones in this sample may be carry-over from other donors' samples.

The rearrangement uses TRBV27 and TRBJ2-1; D might be TRBD1 (6 bases). The germline V gene encodes CDR1 MNHEY and CDR2 SMNVEV (reference sequence). The CDR3 runs 13 residues. The V end lost 7 bases, the J end lost 7 bases, and 14 bases lay between the germline ends. CDR3 nucleotides: TGTGCCAGCATTGAACAGGGTGGTAATGAGCAGTTCTTC. It encodes CASIEQGGNEQFF.

The chain carries TRBV9 and TRBJ2-5, with 9 bases aligning to TRBD2. V was pared by 4 bases and J by 4 bases, with 11 bases of the junction left unmatched. Germline V gene sequence: CDR1 SGDLS, CDR2 YYNGEE. The CDR3 sequence is 16 residues long. Here the CDR3 reads CASSPPGTAGGETQYF. CDR3 coding DNA: TGTGCCAGCAGCCCTCCCGGGACAGCGGGAGGAGAGACCCAGTACTTC.

This clonotype was counted many times. The rearrangement uses TRBV7-2 and TRBJ2-7; 7 bases are a match to TRBD1. The CDR3 spans 14 residues. Germline trimming cut 2 bases from V and 2 bases from J; bases unmatched to any gene: 3. Germline V gives CDR1 SGHTA, CDR2 FQGNSA. CDR3 sequence (DNA): TGTGCCAGCAGCTTACGCGACAGGGCCTACGAGCAGTACTTC. This codes for CASSLRDRAYEQYF.

The chain employs TRBV6-6 and TRBJ1-5; 7 nucleotides line up with TRBD1. Losses at the gene ends were 5 bases for V and 3 bases for J; bases not matched to a gene: 13. The CDR3 spans 17 residues. Germline V lookup: CDR1 MNHNY, CDR2 SVGAGI (reference sequence). The CDR3: CASSNRTGGGYNQPQHF. CDR3 DNA: TGTGCCAGCAGTAACCGGACAGGTGGGGGGTACAATCAGCCCCAGCATTTT.

The gene calls are TRBV7-9 and TRBJ1-5; D perhaps matches TRBD1 (6 bases). V was shortened by 10 bases and J by 0 bases, with 13 bases between the two germline ends. Germline V gene data show CDR1 as SEHNR and CDR2 as FQNEAQ (reference sequence). CDR3 length: 14 residues. Written as DNA, the CDR3 is TGTGCCAACTCGGACAGCAATAGCAATCAGCCCCAGCATTTT. Translating gives CANSDSNSNQPQHF. Looking up the rest from reference TRBV7-9 and TRBJ1-5 gives the full variable domain: DTGVSQNPRHKITKRGQNVTFRCDPISEHNRLYWYRQTLGQGPEFLTYFQNEAQLEKSRLLSDRFSAERPKGSFSTLEIQRTEQGDSAMYLCANSDSNSNQPQHFGDGTRLSIL.

The rearrangement links TRBV2 to TRBJ2-7, with 16 positions matching TRBD2. Germline V gene sequence: CDR1 SNHLY, CDR2 FYNNEI. V dropped 7 bases and J dropped 1; count of bases not matched to a gene: 10. The CDR3 has 18 amino acids. The CDR3 loop reads CASIPPGLAGGLSYEQYF. In DNA form, the CDR3 reads TGTGCCAGCATTCCTCCGGGACTAGCGGGAGGGTTATCCTACGAGCAGTACTTC.

This clonotype has a handful of counts. This chain uses TRBV7-9 with TRBJ2-7, with 11 nucleotides matching TRBD1. J lost 0 bases, V lost 4 bases, and 8 bases had no gene match. Germline V CDR1 and CDR2: SEHNR, FQNEAQ (reference sequence). The CDR3 runs 17 residues. CDR3 nucleotides: TGTGCCAGCAGCTCACGGACAGGGGGCGCCCCCTCCTACGAGCAGTACTTC. Its translation is CASSSRTGGAPSYEQYF.

This clonotype has only a few counts. V is TRBV7-6 and J is TRBJ1-2; 7 bases align to TRBD1. The CDR3 runs to 16 residues. The V gene's germline CDR1 is SGHVS and CDR2 FNYEAQ. Trimming cost V 6 bases and J 2 bases; bases outside gene matches: 12. DNA for the CDR3: TGTGCCAGCAGTTTGTTAGGGGGCACGGCGAACTATGGCTACACCTTC. Amino acid sequence: CASSLLGGTANYGYTF.

The sample holds a few counts of this clonotype. The rearrangement joins TRBV27 to TRBJ2-1; no definite D call. Germline-derived CDR1 and CDR2 are MNHEY and SMNVEV (reference sequence). V was cut by 0 bases and J by 5 bases, with 5 bases left in between. The length of the CDR3 is 13 residues. CDR3 DNA sequence: TGTGCCAGCAGTTTATCACAGAACAATGAGCAGTTCTTC. This sequence encodes CASSLSQNNEQFF.

V usage is TRBV27 and J usage is TRBJ1-2, with D uncertain. V was shortened by 2 bases and J by 3 bases, with 7 bases between the two germline ends. The CDR3 length is 13 residues. Germline CDR1 MNHEY, CDR2 SMNVEV (reference sequence). In DNA form, the CDR3 reads TGTGCCAGCAGTTTACGAGGTTACTATGGCTACACCTTC. This codes for CASSLRGYYGYTF.

There are a few counts of this clonotype. The CDR3 loop reads CASSLDPGHSYEQYF. In DNA form, the CDR3 reads TGTGCCAGCAGCTTAGATCCGGGACACTCCTACGAGCAGTACTTC. The chain combines TRBV11-2 with TRBJ2-7; possibly TRBD1 for D (6 bases). The length of the CDR3 is 15 residues. CDR1 is SGHAT, CDR2 FQNNGV, per germline. V was pared by 0 bases and J by 0 bases, with 9 bases between. Full variable domain (missing parts from reference TRBV11-2 and TRBJ2-7): EAGVAQSPRYKIIEKRQSVAFWCNPISGHATLYWYQQILGQGPKLLIQFQNNGVVDDSQLPKDRFSAERLKGVDSTLKIQPAKLEDSAVYLCASSLDPGHSYEQYFGPGTRLTVT.

In its sample, this clonotype was seen a few times. This chain links TRBV7-3 with TRBJ2-4, with 7 bases fitting TRBD1. The CDR3 is 16 residues long. Per germline, CDR1 SGHTA and CDR2 FQGTGA. Losses at the gene ends were 5 bases for V and 2 bases for J; bases not matched to a gene: 9. The CDR3 loop reads CASSEKGQPPKNIQYF. CDR3 coding DNA: TGTGCCAGCAGCGAGAAGGGACAGCCCCCCAAAAACATTCAGTACTTC.

The chain combines TRBV29-1 with TRBJ2-7, with TRBD1 matching 7 bases. Germline CDR1 reads SQVTM; CDR2 reads ANQGSEA. The CDR3 totals 13 residues. Trimming cost V 1 base and J 3 bases; bases outside gene matches: 3. Written as DNA, the CDR3 is TGCAGCGTTGAAGGAGACAGGGACTACGAGCAGTACTTC. Protein sequence: CSVEGDRDYEQYF.

The chain carries TRBV7-6 and TRBJ1-1, with a tentative D call TRBD1 (6 bases). This CDR3 is built from 17 residues. Trimming removed 1 base from V and 5 bases from J, with 20 bases in between. Germline values: CDR1 SGHVS, CDR2 FNYEAQ. The CDR3, as DNA: TGTGCCAGCAGCTTAGTAGACGAAGGGGGGTTGGGGACTGAAGCTTTCTTT. Translating gives CASSLVDEGGLGTEAFF. Complete variable domain (other parts from reference TRBV7-6 and TRBJ1-1): GAGVSQSPRYKVTKRGQDVALRCDPISGHVSLYWYRQALGQGPEFLTYFNYEAQQDKSGLPNDRFSAERPEGSISTLTIQRTEQRDSAMYRCASSLVDEGGLGTEAFFGQGTRLTVV.

About this clonotype: At one end the junction does not follow the germline gene, possibly because of a read error. The chain combines TRBV7-2 with TRBJ1-3; 10 nucleotides agree with TRBD1. The CDR3 covers 17 residues. Germline assignment: CDR1 SGHTA and CDR2 FQGNSA. CDR3 coding DNA: TGTGCCAGCAGTCGCCGTCCGACAGGGGGCGCTGGGAACACCATATATTTT. Its protein is CASSRRPTGGAGNTIYF.

The chain uses TRBV6-1 and TRBJ2-6; D might be TRBD1 (6 bases). The germline CDR1 and CDR2 sequences are MNHNS and SASEGT. The V end lost 5 bases, the J end lost 2 bases, and 16 bases lay between the germline ends. The CDR3 is 17 residues long. The CDR3 coding sequence is TGTGCCAGCAGTTTTACAGGGCTTATGACTGGGGCCAACGTCCTGACTTTC. This gives the protein CASSFTGLMTGANVLTF.

This CDR3 is CASSGTGNTGELFF. The CDR3 coding sequence is TGTGCCAGCAGTGGGACAGGGAACACCGGGGAGCTGTTTTTT. The chain links TRBV2 to TRBJ2-2, with 7 nucleotides matching TRBD1. The CDR3 is made up of 14 amino acids. The germline V gene has CDR1 SNHLY and CDR2 FYNNEI. The V gene end was trimmed by 4 bases and the J gene end by 1 base; junction bases not matched to a gene: 0. Full variable domain (rest looked up from reference TRBV2 and TRBJ2-2): EPEVTQTPSHQVTQMGQEVILRCVPISNHLYFYWYRQILGQKVEFLVSFYNNEISEKSEIFDDQFSVERPDGSNFTLKIRSTKLEDSAMYFCASSGTGNTGELFFGEGSRLTVL.

The rearrangement links TRBV12-3 or TRBV12-4 to TRBJ1-2; no clear D. The CDR3 contains 15 residues. The V gene lost 7 bases and the J gene lost 8 bases, with 23 bases spanning the gap. The DNA of the CDR3 is TGTGCCAGCATTCGAGGTGTGCTAGGCAGGTTGGGCTACACCTTC. This gives the protein CASIRGVLGRLGYTF.

This clonotype was seen many times. This chain uses TRBV7-3 with TRBJ1-1, with D possibly matching TRBD1 (6 bases). Germline assignment: CDR1 SGHTA and CDR2 FQGTGA. The CDR3 extends over 14 amino acids. V lost 2 bases and J 6 bases, leaving 13 bases between the germline ends. As DNA, the CDR3 is TGTGCCAGCAGCTTAGGGGGGGCAGGCGCTGAAGCTTTCTTT. As protein: CASSLGGAGAEAFF.

The chain combines TRBV5-4 with TRBJ2-3, with no clear D. The V end was cut by 2 bases, the J end by 0 bases, with 10 bases between. This CDR3 spans 15 amino acids. Germline V lookup: CDR1 SGHNT, CDR2 YYREEE (reference sequence). Here the CDR3 DNA reads TGTGCCAGCAGCTTCTTGCAGGATAGCACAGATACGCAGTATTTT. It is translated as CASSFLQDSTDTQYF.

The chain combines TRBV6-5 with TRBJ1-2, with D possibly being TRBD1 (6 bases). The CDR3 has 18 amino acids. Germline values: CDR1 MNHEY, CDR2 SVGAGI. Trimming took off 6 bases at V and 4 bases at J, with 27 bases between the two ends. CDR3 in amino acids: CASRHLRSQGGDSYGYTF. The CDR3 coding sequence is TGTGCCAGCAGACATCTTCGGTCACAGGGAGGAGATTCCTATGGCTACACCTTC.

This clonotype was detected a few times. The CDR3 is CASSPQGRGRGNTEAFF. The CDR3 DNA follows: TGCGCCAGCAGCCCCCAGGGACGCGGGAGAGGGAACACTGAAGCTTTCTTT. The chain links TRBV4-1 to TRBJ1-1; weak D call: TRBD1 (5 bases). Trimming took 4 bases from V and 1 from J, leaving 19 bases between them. From germline, CDR1 is MGHRA and CDR2 YSYEKL. The CDR3 length is 17 residues.

This clonotype appeared a few times. The chain has TRBV20-1 and TRBJ1-1; D is ambiguous. In germline, CDR1 is DFQATT, CDR2 SNEGSKA (reference sequence). With 7 bases removed from V and 1 base from J, the gap between germline ends came to 10 bases. The CDR3 is 12 residues long. The CDR3 DNA is TGCAGTGTCCCGAAACGGAACACTGAAGCTTTCTTT. It codes for CSVPKRNTEAFF.

The chain is built from TRBV19 and TRBJ2-2, with D possibly being TRBD2 (6 bases). V lost 11 bases to trimming and J lost 6 bases, with 7 bases between them. The CDR3 is 10 amino acids. Germline CDR1 and CDR2: LNHDA and SQIVND (reference sequence). CDR3 amino acids: CASGAGELFF. The DNA for the CDR3 is TGTGCCTCGGGGGCCGGGGAGCTGTTTTTT.

V usage is TRBV7-7 and J usage is TRBJ2-1; D uncertain. The CDR3 runs to 12 residues. V lost 2 bases to trimming and J lost 6 bases, with 5 bases between them. Germline V gene lookup returns CDR1 SSHAT and CDR2 FNYEAQ (reference sequence). The DNA for the CDR3 is TGTGCCAGCAGCTTATGGGCCAATGAGCAGTTCTTC. Translating gives CASSLWANEQFF.

J is TRBJ2-3 and V is TRBV6-1, with D tentatively TRBD2 (6 bases). Germline V gives CDR1 MNHNS, CDR2 SASEGT. This CDR3 is built from 16 residues. V lost 1 base and J 2 bases, leaving 13 bases between the germline ends. As DNA, the CDR3 is TGTGCCAGCAGTGAAGAGGTAGCGGCCTCCACAGATACGCAGTATTTT. It encodes CASSEEVAASTDTQYF.

The chain is built from TRBV6-4 and TRBJ1-6; D is possibly TRBD1 (6 bases). Per germline, CDR1 MRHNA and CDR2 SNTAGT. Deletions cut 0 bases from V and 0 bases from J, with 12 bases between. The length of the CDR3 is 18 residues. Here the CDR3 DNA reads TGTGCCAGCAGTGACTCGGGGGGCAAGAGCTCCTATAATTCACCCCTCCACTTT. Protein sequence: CASSDSGGKSSYNSPLHF.